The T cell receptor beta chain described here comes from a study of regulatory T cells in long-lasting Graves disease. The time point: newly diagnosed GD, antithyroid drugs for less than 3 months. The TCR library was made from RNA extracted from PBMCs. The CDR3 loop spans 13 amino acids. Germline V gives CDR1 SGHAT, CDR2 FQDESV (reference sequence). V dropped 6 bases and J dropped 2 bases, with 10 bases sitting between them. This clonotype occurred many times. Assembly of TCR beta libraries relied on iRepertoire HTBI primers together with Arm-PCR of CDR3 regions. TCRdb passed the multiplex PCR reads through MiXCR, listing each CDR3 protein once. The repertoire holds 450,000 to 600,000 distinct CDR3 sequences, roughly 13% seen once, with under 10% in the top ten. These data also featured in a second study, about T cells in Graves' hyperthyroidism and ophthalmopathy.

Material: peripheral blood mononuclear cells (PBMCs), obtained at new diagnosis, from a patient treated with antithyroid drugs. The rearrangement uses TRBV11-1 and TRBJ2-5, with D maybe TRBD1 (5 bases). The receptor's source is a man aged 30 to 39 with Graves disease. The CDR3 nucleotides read TGTGCCAGCAGACCAGGGTTTCAAGAGACCCAGTACTTC. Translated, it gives CASRPGFQETQYF.